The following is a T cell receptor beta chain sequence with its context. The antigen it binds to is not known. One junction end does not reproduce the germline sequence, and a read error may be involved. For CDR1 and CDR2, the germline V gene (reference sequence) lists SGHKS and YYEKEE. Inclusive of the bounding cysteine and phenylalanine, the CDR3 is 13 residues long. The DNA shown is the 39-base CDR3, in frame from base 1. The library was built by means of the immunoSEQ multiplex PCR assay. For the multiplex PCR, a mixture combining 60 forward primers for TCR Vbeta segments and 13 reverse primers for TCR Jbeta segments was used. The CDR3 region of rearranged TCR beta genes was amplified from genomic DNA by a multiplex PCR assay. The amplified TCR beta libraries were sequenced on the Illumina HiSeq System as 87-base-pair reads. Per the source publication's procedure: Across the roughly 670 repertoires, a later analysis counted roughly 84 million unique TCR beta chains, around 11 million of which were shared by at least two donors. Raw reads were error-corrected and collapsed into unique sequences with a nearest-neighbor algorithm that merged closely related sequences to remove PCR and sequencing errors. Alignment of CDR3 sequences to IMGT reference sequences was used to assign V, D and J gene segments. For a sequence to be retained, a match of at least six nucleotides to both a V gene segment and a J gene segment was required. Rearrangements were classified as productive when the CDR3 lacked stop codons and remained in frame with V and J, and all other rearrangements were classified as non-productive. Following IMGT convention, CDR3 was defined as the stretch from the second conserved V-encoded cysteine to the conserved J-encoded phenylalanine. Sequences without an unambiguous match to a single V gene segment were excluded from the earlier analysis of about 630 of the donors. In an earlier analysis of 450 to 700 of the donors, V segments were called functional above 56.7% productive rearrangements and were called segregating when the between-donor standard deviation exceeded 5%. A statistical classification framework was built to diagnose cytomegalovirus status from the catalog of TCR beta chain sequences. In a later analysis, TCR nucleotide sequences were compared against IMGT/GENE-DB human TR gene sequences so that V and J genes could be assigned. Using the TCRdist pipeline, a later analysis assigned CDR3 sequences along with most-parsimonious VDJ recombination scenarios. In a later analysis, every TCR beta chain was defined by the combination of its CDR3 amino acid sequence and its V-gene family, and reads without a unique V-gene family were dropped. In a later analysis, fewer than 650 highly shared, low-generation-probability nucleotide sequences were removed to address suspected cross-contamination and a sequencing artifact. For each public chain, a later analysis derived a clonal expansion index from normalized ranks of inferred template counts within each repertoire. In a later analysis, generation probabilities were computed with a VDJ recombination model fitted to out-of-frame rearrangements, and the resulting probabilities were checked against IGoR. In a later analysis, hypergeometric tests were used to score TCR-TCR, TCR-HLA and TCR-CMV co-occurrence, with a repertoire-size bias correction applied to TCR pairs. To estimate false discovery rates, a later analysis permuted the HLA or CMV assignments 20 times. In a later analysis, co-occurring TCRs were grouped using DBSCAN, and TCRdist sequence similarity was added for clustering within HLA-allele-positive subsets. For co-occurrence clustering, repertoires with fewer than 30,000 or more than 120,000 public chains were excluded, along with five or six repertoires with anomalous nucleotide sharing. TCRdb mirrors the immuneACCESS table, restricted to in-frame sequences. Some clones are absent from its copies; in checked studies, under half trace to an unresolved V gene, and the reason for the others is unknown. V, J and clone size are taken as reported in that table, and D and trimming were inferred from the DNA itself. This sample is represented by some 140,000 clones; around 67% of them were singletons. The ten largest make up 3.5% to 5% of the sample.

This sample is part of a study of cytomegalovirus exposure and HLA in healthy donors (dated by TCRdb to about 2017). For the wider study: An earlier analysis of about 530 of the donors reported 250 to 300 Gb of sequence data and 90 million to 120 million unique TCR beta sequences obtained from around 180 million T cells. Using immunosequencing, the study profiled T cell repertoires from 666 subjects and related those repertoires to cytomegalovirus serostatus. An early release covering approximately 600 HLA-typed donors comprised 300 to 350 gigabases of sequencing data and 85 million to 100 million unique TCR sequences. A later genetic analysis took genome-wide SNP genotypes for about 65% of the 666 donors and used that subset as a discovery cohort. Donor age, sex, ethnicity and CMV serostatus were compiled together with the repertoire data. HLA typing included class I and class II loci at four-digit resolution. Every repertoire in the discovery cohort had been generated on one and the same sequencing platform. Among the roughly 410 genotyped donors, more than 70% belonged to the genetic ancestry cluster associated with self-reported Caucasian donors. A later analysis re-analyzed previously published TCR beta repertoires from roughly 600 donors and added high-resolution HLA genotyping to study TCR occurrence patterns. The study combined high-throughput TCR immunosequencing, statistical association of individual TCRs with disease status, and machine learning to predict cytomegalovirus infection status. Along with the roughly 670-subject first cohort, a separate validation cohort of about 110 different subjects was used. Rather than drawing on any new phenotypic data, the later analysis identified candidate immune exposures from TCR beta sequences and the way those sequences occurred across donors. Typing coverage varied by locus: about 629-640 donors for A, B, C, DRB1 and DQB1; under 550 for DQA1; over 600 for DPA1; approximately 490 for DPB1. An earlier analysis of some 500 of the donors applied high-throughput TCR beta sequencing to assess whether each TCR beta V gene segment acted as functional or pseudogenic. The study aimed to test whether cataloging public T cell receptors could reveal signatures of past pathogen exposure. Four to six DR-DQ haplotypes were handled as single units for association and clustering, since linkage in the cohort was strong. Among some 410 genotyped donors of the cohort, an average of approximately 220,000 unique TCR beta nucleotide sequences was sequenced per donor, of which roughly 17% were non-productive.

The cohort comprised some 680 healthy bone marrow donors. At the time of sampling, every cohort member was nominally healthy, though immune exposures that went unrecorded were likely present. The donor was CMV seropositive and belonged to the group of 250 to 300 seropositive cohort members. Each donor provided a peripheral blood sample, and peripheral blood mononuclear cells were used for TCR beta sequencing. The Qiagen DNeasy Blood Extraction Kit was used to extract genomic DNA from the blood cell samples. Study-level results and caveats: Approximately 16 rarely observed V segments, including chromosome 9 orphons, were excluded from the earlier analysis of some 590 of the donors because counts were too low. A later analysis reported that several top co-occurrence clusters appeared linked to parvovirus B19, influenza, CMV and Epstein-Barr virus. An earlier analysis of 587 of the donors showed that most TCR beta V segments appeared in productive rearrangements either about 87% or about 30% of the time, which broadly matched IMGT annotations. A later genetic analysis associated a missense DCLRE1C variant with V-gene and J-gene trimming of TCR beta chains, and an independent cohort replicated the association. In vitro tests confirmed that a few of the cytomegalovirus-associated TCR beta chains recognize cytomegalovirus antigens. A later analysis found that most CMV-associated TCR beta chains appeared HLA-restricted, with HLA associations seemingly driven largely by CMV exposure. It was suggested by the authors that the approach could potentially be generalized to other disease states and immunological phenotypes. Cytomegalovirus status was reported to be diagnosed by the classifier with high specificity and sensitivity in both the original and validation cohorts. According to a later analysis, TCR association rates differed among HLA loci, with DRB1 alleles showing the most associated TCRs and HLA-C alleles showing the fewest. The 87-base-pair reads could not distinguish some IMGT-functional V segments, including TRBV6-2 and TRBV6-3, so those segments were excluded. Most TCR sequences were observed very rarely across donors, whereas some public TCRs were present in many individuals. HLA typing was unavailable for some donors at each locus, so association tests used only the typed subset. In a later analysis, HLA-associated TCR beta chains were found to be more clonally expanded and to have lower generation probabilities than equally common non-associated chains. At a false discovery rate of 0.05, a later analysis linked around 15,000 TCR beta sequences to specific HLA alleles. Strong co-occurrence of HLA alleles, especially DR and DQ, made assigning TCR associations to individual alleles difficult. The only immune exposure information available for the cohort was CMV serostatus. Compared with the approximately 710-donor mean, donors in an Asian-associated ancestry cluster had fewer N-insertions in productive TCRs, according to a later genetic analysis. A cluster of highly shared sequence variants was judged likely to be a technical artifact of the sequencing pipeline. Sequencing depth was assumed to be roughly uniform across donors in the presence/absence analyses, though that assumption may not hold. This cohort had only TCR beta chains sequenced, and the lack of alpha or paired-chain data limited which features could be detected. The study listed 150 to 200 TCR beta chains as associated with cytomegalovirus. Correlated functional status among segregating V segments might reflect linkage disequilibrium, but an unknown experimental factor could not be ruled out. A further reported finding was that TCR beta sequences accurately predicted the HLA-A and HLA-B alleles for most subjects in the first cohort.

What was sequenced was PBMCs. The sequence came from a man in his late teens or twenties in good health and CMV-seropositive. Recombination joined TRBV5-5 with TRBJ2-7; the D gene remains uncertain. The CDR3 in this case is CASSLVRSSEQYF. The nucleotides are TGTGCCAGCAGCTTGGTGCGGTCCTCCGAGCAGTACTTC.